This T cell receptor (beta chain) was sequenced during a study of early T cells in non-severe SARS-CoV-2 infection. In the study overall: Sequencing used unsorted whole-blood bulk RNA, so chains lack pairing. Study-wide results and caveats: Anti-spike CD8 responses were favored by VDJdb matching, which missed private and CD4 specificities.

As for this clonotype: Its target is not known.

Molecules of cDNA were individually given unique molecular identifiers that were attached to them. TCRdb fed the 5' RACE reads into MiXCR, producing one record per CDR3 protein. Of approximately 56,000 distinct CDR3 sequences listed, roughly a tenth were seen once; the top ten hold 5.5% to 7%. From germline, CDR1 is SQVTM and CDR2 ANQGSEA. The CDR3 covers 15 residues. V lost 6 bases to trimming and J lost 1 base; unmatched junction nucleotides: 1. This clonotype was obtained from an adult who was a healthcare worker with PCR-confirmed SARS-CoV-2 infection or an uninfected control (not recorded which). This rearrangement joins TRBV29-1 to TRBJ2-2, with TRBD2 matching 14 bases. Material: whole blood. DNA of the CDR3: TGCAGCGTGGGACTAGCGGGAGAGAACACCGGGGAGCTGTTTTTT. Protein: CSVGLAGENTGELFF.